This T cell receptor beta chain comes out of a study of early T cells in non-severe SARS-CoV-2 infection. Germline V gene sequence: CDR1 MGHRA, CDR2 YSYEKL. The CDR3 is 18 residues long. The V end lost 2 bases, the J end lost 2 bases, and 21 bases lay between the germline ends. This clonotype came up a few times. TCRdb reanalysed the 5' RACE reads using MiXCR and keeps one entry per CDR3 protein. Altogether 63,000 or so distinct CDR3 sequences are present, about an eighth being singletons, with the ten largest covering around 6.3%. The J gene is TRBJ2-5, the V gene TRBV4-1; possibly TRBD1 for D (7 bases). The sample consisted of whole blood. The sequence was collected from an adult who was a healthcare worker with PCR-confirmed SARS-CoV-2 infection or an uninfected control (not recorded which). The DNA of the CDR3 is TGCGCCAGCAGCCAAACTCCGGGACAGCGGAGGGCTCAAGAGACCCAGTACTTC. It encodes CASSQTPGQRRAQETQYF.